Listed below are T cell receptor beta chains from one sample, sequenced in a study of technical replicates of blood from a handful of donors. Produced via immunoSEQ multiplex PCR; TCRdb's table is partial and in-frame only. The sample holds more than 90,000 clones, under 97% seen once. Source material: T cells isolated from PBMCs. The source of these receptors is a human donor in good health. The CDR3 runs from the conserved cysteine through the conserved F or W. The D gene is left open where the match is weak. Clone size is not always given. Where it is, it says once, few, many or a class for expanded clones.

>-|TRBJ1-3|TRBV30|-
TGTGCCTGGAGTTTCGATGGCAGGCGAAACACCATATATTTT
CAWSFDGRRNTIYF
>-|TRBJ1-2|TRBV6-1|-
TGTGCCAGCAGTGACAGGGAAGGGTATGGCTACACCTTC
CASSDREGYGYTF
>TRBD1|TRBJ2-7|TRBV19|once
TGTGCCAGTAGCCTTAGGGGGCAAATCGGCTACGAGCAGTACTTC
CASSLRGQIGYEQYF
>TRBD1|TRBJ1-2|TRBV6-5|-
TGTGCCAGCAGTTCACAGGGGGGATCGGGTGGCTACACCTTC
CASSSQGGSGGYTF
>-|TRBJ2-1|TRBV9|-
TGTGCCAGCAGCGTCGGACTCGCCAGCTCCTACAATGAGCAGTTCTTC
CASSVGLASSYNEQFF
>-|TRBJ2-5|TRBV14|-
TGTGCCAGCAGCCAAGGGTGGGGGCCCCAGTACTTC
CASSQGWGPQYF
>-|TRBJ1-1|TRBV13|few
TGTGCCAGCAGCTCGCCTCTCTCCGGTGTTTGTTTCTTT
CASSSPLSGVCFF
>TRBD1|TRBJ2-5|TRBV13|-
TGTGCCAGCAGACACAGGGGTGGGGAGACCCAGTACTTC
CASRHRGGETQYF
>-|TRBJ2-2|TRBV5-1|-
TGCGCCAGCAGCTTGTCCAGGCAGGCCGCCACCGGGGAGCTGTTTTTT
CASSLSRQAATGELFF
>TRBD2|TRBJ2-3|TRBV6-1|-
TGTGCCAGCAGTGAAGCATCAAGCGGGACGGTTAGCACAGATACGCAGTATTTT
CASSEASSGTVSTDTQYF
>TRBD2|TRBJ2-5|TRBV27|-
TGTGCCAGCAGTTTGCTAGCGGGCCAAGAGACCCAGTACTTC
CASSLLAGQETQYF
>TRBD1|TRBJ1-5|TRBV28|-
TGTGCCAGCAGTTTCATTTCCGGACAGGGGGTCCTAACCCAGCATTTT
CASSFISGQGVLTQHF
>-|TRBJ1-1|TRBV7-9|-
TGTGCCAGCAGCTCGAAAATCGGGGACACTGAAGCTTTCTTT
CASSSKIGDTEAFF
>-|TRBJ1-1|TRBV7-8|-
TGTGCCAGCAGCTTAAGGGAGTACACTGAAGCTTTCTTT
CASSLREYTEAFF
>-|TRBJ1-1|TRBV7-6|once
TGTGCCAGCAGGCGTTTTGCGGAGCTTAACACTGAAGCTTTCTTT
CASRRFAELNTEAFF
>-|TRBJ1-1|TRBV4-2|-
TGTGCCAGCAGCCAAACGGACGGGGACACTGAAGCTTTCTTT
CASSQTDGDTEAFF
>TRBD1|TRBJ1-1|TRBV11-2|-
TGTGCCAGCAGCCTAATACAGGGGGCAGGTGAAGCTTTCTTT
CASSLIQGAGEAFF
>-|TRBJ1-2|TRBV19|-
TGTGCCAGTAGTCTGGGTGGAGTTGATGGCTACACCTTC
CASSLGGVDGYTF
>-|TRBJ2-7|TRBV27|-
TGTGCCAGCAAAACTCCGGGGTCCTACGAGCAGTACTTC
CASKTPGSYEQYF
>-|TRBJ1-5|TRBV5-1|once
TGCGCCAGCAGCCCGGAGGGCAGATACGGGCAGCCCCAGCATTTT
CASSPEGRYGQPQHF
>TRBD2|TRBJ2-7|TRBV29-1|-
TGCAGCGTTCCAGCGGGAGGCCAGTACGAGCAGTACTTC
CSVPAGGQYEQYF
>-|TRBJ2-2|TRBV6-1|-
TGTGCCAGCAGTGAAGCTTGGGGGACACACACCGGGGAGCTGTTTTTT
CASSEAWGTHTGELFF
>TRBD2|TRBJ2-7|TRBV6-6|-
TGTGCCAGCAGTCTAATAGCGGGAGGGCCCCACGAGCAGTACTTC
CASSLIAGGPHEQYF
>TRBD1|TRBJ1-5|TRBV15|-
TGTGCCACCAGCAGGGACAGGAATCAGCCCCAGCATTTT
CATSRDRNQPQHF
>-|TRBJ2-1|TRBV7-3|-
TGTGCCAGCAGCCCGCTGGGGGTCGGGGGAAGCGGGGAGCAGTTCTTC
CASSPLGVGGSGEQFF
>-|TRBJ2-3|TRBV15|-
TGTGCCACCAGCAGGGCCAGGGGTAGGGGAGAGGGCACAGATACGCAGTATTTT
CATSRARGRGEGTDTQYF
>TRBD1|TRBJ2-3|TRBV5-1|-
TGCGCCAGCAGCAAGGGACAGGTGCGAGATACGCAGTATTTT
CASSKGQVRDTQYF
>TRBD1|TRBJ2-2|TRBV7-2|-
TGTGCCAGCAGTCCCTGGGTCGTCGCAGGGGGATACACCGGGGAGCTGTTTTTT
CASSPWVVAGGYTGELFF
>TRBD1|TRBJ1-6|TRBV2|-
TGTGCCAGCAGTGAAAGGGGGCGAAGTAATTCACCCCTCCACTTT
CASSERGRSNSPLHF
>-|TRBJ1-5|TRBV18|-
TGTGCCAGCTCAGAAGGAGTACCAAATCAGCCCCAGCATTTT
CASSEGVPNQPQHF
>-|TRBJ2-7|TRBV2|once
TGTGCCAGCAGTGGGTCACAGGGCCCCTACGAGCAGTACTTC
CASSGSQGPYEQYF
>TRBD1|TRBJ1-2|TRBV2|-
TGTGCCAGCAGGCCAGGGACAGGGAGATCCGGCGGCTACACCTTC
CASRPGTGRSGGYTF
>-|TRBJ1-1|TRBV27|-
TGTGCCAGCAGTTTTAGAGCCAATGCTGAAGCTTTCTTT
CASSFRANAEAFF
>-|TRBJ2-7|TRBV28|-
TGTGCCAGCAGCATAAGCGCCTACTACGAGCAGTACTTC
CASSISAYYEQYF
>-|TRBJ2-1|TRBV5-1|once
TGCGCCAGCAGCTTGTCACTTCCTAGTGGACAGAGCTACAATGAGCAGTTCTTC
CASSLSLPSGQSYNEQFF
>TRBD2|TRBJ2-1|TRBV2|many
TGTGCCAGCAGTGAGGGGACTAGATTGTACTACAATGAGCAGTTCTTC
CASSEGTRLYYNEQFF
>TRBD2|TRBJ2-7|TRBV4-2|-
TGTGCCAGCAGCCAAACTAGCGGGAGCTCCTACGAGCAGTACTTC
CASSQTSGSSYEQYF
>-|TRBJ1-4|TRBV5-6|-
TGTGCCAGCAGCGCCCTATTTGGGGCTTATAATGAAAAACTGTTTTTT
CASSALFGAYNEKLFF
>-|TRBJ1-5|TRBV10-1|-
TGCGCCAGCAGTGAACGGTCCAATCAGCCCCAGCATTTT
CASSERSNQPQHF
>TRBD2|TRBJ2-5|TRBV5-1|-
TGCGCCAGCAGCTTGGGTCTAGCGGGCTCCAGCCAAGAGACCCAGTACTTC
CASSLGLAGSSQETQYF
>TRBD1|TRBJ2-7|TRBV28|-
TGTGCCAGCAGTTCACCGGGACAGGGGTGGTACGAGCAGTACTTC
CASSSPGQGWYEQYF
>TRBD1|TRBJ2-3|TRBV6-5|-
TGTGCCAGCAGTCCTCCGACAGGGGCAGCAGATACGCAGTATTTT
CASSPPTGAADTQYF
>-|TRBJ1-1|TRBV19|-
TGTGCCAGTAACGGGTTAGGAGGCGCAATGAACACTGAAGCTTTCTTT
CASNGLGGAMNTEAFF
>TRBD1|TRBJ1-2|TRBV9|-
TGTGCCAGCAGCGAACAGGGGGTAGACTATGGCTACACCTTC
CASSEQGVDYGYTF
>TRBD1|TRBJ2-1|TRBV27|-
TGTGCCAGCAGTTTGATTGGACAGGGGTGGTTTATGGCCCGACACAATGAGCAGTTCTTC
CASSLIGQGWFMARHNEQFF
>TRBD1|TRBJ2-2|TRBV19|once
TGTGCCAGTAGACCACGGGACAGGGGGAACACCGGGGAGCTGTTTTTT
CASRPRDRGNTGELFF
>TRBD1|TRBJ1-1|TRBV6-1|-
TGTGCCAGCAGTGTGGGTGACAGGGACACTGAAGCTTTCTTT
CASSVGDRDTEAFF
>TRBD1|TRBJ2-2|TRBV7-9|-
TGTGCCAGCAGCGCCCCCGGGACAGCCACCGGGGAGCTGTTTTTT
CASSAPGTATGELFF
>-|TRBJ1-2|TRBV14|few
TGTGCCAGCAGCCCGACAGTCAGCGGGGGCTACACCTTC
CASSPTVSGGYTF
>TRBD2|TRBJ2-4|TRBV7-6|-
TGTGCCAGCAGCTTATCCGGGACTAGCGGGAGTCTAGCCAAAAACATTCAGTACTTC
CASSLSGTSGSLAKNIQYF
>TRBD1|TRBJ1-4|TRBV6-1|-
TGTGCCAGCAGGGGACAGGGGATTAATGAAAAACTGTTTTTT
CASRGQGINEKLFF
>TRBD2|TRBJ2-7|TRBV5-4|-
TGTGCCAGCAGCCCGGGGACTAGCGGGGACTACGAGCAGTACTTC
CASSPGTSGDYEQYF
>TRBD2|TRBJ2-7|TRBV5-1|-
TGCGCCAGCAGCTCAGGGACTAGCCGAGACGAGCAGTACTTC
CASSSGTSRDEQYF
>TRBD2|TRBJ2-7|TRBV29-1|-
TGCAGCGCTGCCGTAGGGTTGAGAGCGGGGGAGCAGTACTTC
CSAAVGLRAGEQYF
>TRBD1|TRBJ1-5|TRBV30|-
TGTGCCTGGAGCGGACAGGCTCGTAATCAGCCCCAGCATTTT
CAWSGQARNQPQHF
>-|TRBJ2-7|TRBV10-1|-
TGCGCCAGTTCGGACATTTCCTACGAGCAGTACTTC
CASSDISYEQYF
>-|TRBJ1-3|TRBV11-3|-
TGTGCCAGCAGCTCGACAGGATTCTCTGGAAACACCATATATTTT
CASSSTGFSGNTIYF
>TRBD1|TRBJ1-2|TRBV15|-
TGTGCCACCAGCAAAGATCGCAGGGGGCCAGGCTATGGCTACACCTTC
CATSKDRRGPGYGYTF
>TRBD2|TRBJ2-7|TRBV5-1|-
TGCGCCAGCAGCTTGCTGGCCCGGCTAGCGGGATCCGAGCAGTACTTC
CASSLLARLAGSEQYF
>TRBD2|TRBJ2-3|TRBV5-1|-
TGCGCCAGCAGCTTAGCGGGAGGGACAGATACGCAGTATTTT
CASSLAGGTDTQYF